This T cell receptor beta chain stems from a study of CD8 T cells in Susac syndrome. General study results and limits: Individuals included in the TCR sequencing and HLA analysis were acknowledged by the study to be relatively few in number.

Germline CDR1 SNHLY, CDR2 FYNNEI. The CDR3 length is 13 residues. With 8 bases removed from V and 0 bases from J, the gap between germline ends came to 10 bases. Reverse transcription used about 0.5 to 1 ug RNA and random hexamers. Using its own MiXCR run on the immunoSEQ multiplex PCR reads, TCRdb lists one record per CDR3 protein. The table lists a few hundred thousand distinct CDR3 sequences, over 75% of them singletons, with roughly 0.21% in the top ten. A note on this clonotype: Its antigen remains unidentified.

The origin of this receptor is a human donor with multiple sclerosis. The rearrangement uses TRBV2 and TRBJ1-1; D remains unclear. Specimen: CD8+ T cells from PBMCs. The CDR3 DNA sequence: TGTGCCAGCTCCGACTGGGTGAACACTGAAGCTTTCTTT. It yields the protein CASSDWVNTEAFF.